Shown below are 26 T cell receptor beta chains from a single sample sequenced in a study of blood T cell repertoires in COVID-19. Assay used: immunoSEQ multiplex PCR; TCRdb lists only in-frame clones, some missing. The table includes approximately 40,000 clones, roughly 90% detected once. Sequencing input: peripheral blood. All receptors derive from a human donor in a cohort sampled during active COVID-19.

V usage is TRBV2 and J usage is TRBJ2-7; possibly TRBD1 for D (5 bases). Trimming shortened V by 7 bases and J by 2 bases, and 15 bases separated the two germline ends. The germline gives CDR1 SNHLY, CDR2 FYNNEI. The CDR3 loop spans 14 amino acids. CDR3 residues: CASNLEAGTYEQYF. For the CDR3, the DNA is TGTGCCAGCAACTTAGAGGCAGGGACCTACGAGCAGTACTTC. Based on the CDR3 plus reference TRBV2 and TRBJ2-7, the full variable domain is EPEVTQTPSHQVTQMGQEVILRCVPISNHLYFYWYRQILGQKVEFLVSFYNNEISEKSEIFDDQFSVERPDGSNFTLKIRSTKLEDSAMYFCASNLEAGTYEQYFGPGTRLTVT.

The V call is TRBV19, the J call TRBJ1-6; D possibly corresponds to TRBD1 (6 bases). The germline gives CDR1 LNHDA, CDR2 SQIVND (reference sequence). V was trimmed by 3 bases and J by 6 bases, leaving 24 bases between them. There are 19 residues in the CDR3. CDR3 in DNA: TGTGCCAGTAGTATTGTCCCTGGAGTCGCGGGGGCGGTTAATTCACCCCTCCACTTT. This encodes CASSIVPGVAGAVNSPLHF.

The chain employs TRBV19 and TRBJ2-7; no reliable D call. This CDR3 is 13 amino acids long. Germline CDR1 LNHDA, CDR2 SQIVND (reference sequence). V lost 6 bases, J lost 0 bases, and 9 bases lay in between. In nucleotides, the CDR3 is TGTGCCAGTAGCACTGTCCGCTCCTACGAGCAGTACTTC. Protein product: CASSTVRSYEQYF.

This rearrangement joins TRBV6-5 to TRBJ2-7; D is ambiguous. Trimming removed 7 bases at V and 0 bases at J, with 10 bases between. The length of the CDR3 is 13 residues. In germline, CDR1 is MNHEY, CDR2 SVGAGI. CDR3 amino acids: CASMGSSSYEQYF. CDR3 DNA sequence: TGTGCCAGCATGGGCAGCAGCTCCTACGAGCAGTACTTC.

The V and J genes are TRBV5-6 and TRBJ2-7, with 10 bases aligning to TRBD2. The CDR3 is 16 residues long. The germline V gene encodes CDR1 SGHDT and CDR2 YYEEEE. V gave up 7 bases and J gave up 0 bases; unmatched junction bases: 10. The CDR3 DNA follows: TGTGCCAGCTACACCCTCGGGACTAGCGTCTCCTACGAGCAGTACTTC. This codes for CASYTLGTSVSYEQYF.

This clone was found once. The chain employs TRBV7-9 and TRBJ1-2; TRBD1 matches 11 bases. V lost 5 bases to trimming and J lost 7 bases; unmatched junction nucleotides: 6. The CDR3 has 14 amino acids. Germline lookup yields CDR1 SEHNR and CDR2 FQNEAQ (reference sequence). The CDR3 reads CASSPGQGEGGYTF. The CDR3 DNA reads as TGTGCCAGCAGCCCGGGACAGGGGGAGGGTGGCTACACCTTC.

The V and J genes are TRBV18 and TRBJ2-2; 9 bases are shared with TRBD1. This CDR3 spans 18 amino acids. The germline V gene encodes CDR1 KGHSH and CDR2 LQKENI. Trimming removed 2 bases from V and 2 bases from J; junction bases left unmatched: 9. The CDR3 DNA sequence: TGTGCCAGCTCACCAAAGCCAAACAGGGGGCCCAACACCGGGGAGCTGTTTTTT. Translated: CASSPKPNRGPNTGELFF.

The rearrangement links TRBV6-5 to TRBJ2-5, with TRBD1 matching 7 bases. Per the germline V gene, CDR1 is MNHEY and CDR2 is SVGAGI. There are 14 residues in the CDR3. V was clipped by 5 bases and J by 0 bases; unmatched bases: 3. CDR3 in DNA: TGTGCCAGCAGTAGGACAGGCTACCAAGAGACCCAGTACTTC. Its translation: CASSRTGYQETQYF.

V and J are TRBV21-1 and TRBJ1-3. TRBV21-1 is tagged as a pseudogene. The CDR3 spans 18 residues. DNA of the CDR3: TGTGCCAGCAGCAAAGTAGATGGGAGGGAGAGCTCTGGAAACACCATATATTTT. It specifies CASSKVDGRESSGNTIYF.

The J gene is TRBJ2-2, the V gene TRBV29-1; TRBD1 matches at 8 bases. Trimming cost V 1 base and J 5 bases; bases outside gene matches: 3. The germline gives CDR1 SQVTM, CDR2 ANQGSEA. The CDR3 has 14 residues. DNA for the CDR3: TGCAGCGTTGAAGGGACAGGGCGAACCGGGGAGCTGTTTTTT. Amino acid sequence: CSVEGTGRTGELFF.

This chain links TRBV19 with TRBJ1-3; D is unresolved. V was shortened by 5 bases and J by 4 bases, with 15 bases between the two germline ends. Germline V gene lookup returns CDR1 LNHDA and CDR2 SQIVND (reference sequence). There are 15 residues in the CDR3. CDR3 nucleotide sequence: TGTGCCAGTAGTCCCGCCGGTGCAATCGGAAACACCATATATTTT. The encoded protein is CASSPAGAIGNTIYF.

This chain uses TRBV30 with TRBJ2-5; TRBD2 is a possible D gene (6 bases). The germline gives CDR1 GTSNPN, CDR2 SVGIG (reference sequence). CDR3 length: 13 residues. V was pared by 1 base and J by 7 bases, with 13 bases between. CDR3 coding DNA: TGTGCCTGGAGTGGGAGGGAATTCGGGACCCAGTACTTC. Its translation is CAWSGREFGTQYF.

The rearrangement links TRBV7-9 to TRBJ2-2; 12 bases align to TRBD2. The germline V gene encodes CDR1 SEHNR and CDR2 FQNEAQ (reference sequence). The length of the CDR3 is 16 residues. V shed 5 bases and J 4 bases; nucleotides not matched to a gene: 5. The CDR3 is CASSPRTSGATGELFF. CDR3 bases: TGTGCCAGCAGCCCCAGGACTAGCGGGGCCACCGGGGAGCTGTTTTTT.

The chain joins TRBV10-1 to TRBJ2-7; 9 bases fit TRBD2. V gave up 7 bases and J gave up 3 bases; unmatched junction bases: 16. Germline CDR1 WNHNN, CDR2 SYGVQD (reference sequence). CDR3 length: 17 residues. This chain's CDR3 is CASMPSGKRDPSYEQYF. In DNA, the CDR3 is TGCGCCAGCATGCCTAGCGGGAAAAGAGATCCAAGCTACGAGCAGTACTTC.

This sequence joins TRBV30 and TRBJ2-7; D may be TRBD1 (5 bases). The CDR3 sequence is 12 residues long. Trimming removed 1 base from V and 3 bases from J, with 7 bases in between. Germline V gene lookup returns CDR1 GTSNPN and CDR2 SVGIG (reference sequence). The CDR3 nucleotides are TGTGCCTGGAGTGAGGGGTTCTACGAGCAGTACTTC. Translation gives CAWSEGFYEQYF.

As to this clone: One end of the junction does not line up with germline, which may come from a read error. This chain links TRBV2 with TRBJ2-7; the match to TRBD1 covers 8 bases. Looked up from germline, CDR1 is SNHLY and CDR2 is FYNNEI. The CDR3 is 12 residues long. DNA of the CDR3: TGTGCCAGCACAACCCAGGACAGGGTGGGGGTCTTC. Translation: CASTTQDRVGVF.

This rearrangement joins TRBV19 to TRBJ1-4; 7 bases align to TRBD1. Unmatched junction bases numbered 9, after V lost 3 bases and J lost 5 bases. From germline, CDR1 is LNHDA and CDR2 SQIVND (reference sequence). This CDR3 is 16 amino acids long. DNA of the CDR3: TGTGCCAGTAGTATGGGTCCGGGACAGAAAAATGAAAAACTGTTTTTT. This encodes CASSMGPGQKNEKLFF.

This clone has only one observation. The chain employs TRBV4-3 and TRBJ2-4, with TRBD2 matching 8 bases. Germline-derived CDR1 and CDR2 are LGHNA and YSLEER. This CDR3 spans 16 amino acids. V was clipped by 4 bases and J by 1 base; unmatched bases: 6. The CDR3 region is CASSLSGLGAKNIQYF. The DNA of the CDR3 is TGCGCCAGCAGCCTATCGGGACTAGGGGCCAAAAACATTCAGTACTTC.

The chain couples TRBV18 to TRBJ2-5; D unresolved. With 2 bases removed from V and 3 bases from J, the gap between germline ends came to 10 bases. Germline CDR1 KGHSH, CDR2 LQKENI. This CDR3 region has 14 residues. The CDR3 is CASSPLGQEETQYF. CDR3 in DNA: TGTGCCAGCTCACCATTGGGCCAGGAAGAGACCCAGTACTTC.

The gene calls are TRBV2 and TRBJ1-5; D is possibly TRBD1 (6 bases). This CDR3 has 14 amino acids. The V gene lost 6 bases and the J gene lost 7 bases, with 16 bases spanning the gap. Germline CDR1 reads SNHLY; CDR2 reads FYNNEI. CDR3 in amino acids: CASRGDTQGQPQHF. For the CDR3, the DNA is TGTGCCAGCAGGGGGGACACTCAGGGACAGCCCCAGCATTTT.

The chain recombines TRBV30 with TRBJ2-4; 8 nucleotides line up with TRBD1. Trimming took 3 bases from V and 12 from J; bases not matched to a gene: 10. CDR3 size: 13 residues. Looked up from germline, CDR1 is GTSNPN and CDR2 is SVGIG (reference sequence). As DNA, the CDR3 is TGTGCCTGGAGAGCCCCGGGACAGGCGAATCAGTACTTC. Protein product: CAWRAPGQANQYF.

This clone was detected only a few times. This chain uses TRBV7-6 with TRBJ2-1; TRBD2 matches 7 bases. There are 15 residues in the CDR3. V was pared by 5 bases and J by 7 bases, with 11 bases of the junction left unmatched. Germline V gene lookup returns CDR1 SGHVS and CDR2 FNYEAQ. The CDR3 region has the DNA TGTGCCAGCAGCCTTATGACGGGCGGGAGTAATGAGCAGTTCTTC. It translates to CASSLMTGGSNEQFF.

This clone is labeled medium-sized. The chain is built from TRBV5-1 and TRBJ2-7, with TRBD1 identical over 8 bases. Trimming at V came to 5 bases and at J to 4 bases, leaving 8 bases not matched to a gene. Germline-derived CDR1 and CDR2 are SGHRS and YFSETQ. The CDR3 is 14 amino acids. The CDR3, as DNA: TGCGCCAGCAGTGATTCAGGGGGCTTATACGAGCAGTACTTC. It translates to CASSDSGGLYEQYF.

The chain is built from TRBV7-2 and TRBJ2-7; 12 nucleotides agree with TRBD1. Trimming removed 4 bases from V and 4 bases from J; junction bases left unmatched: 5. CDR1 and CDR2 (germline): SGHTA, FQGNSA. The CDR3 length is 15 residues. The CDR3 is CASSSGQGARYEQYF. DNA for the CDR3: TGTGCCAGCAGCTCGGGACAGGGGGCGCGATACGAGCAGTACTTC. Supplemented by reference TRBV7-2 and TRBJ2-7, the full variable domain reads GAGVSQSPSNKVTEKGKDVELRCDPISGHTALYWYRQSLGQGLEFLIYFQGNSAPDKSGLPSDRFSAERTGGSVSTLTIQRTQQEDSAVYLCASSSGQGARYEQYFGPGTRLTVT.

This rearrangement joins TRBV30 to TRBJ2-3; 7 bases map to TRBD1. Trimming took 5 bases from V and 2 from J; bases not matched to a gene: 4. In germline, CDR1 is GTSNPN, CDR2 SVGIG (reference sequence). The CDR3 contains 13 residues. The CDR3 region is CAWDRVVTDTQYF. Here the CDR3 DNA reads TGTGCCTGGGACAGGGTAGTCACAGATACGCAGTATTTT.

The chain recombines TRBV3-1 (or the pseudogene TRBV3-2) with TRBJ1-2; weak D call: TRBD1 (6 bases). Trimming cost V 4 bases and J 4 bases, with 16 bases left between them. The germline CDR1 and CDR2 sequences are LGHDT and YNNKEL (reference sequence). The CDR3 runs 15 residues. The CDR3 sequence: CASSLRGVEGYGYTF. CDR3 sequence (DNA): TGTGCCAGCAGCCTCAGGGGCGTAGAGGGCTATGGCTACACCTTC.